This T cell receptor beta chain was sequenced during a study of CD8+ T cells in alopecia areata. cDNA serving as the sequencing template came from extracted, reverse transcribed RNA. The table came from immunoSEQ multiplex PCR; TCRdb's copy has only in-frame clones and leaves some out. The profile shows around 69,000 clones, under 75% of them singletons. In germline, CDR1 is GTSNPN, CDR2 SVGIG (reference sequence). This CDR3 contains 13 residues. V lost 4 bases, J lost 7 bases, and 6 bases stayed unmatched. The gene calls are TRBV30 and TRBJ2-1, with TRBD1 identical over 8 bases. The sample consisted of CD8+ T cells sorted from blood, taken at week 0. This TCR came from a human donor with alopecia areata. This chain's CDR3 is CAWIRQGQNEQFF. DNA for the CDR3: TGTGCCTGGATAAGACAGGGGCAGAATGAGCAGTTCTTC.